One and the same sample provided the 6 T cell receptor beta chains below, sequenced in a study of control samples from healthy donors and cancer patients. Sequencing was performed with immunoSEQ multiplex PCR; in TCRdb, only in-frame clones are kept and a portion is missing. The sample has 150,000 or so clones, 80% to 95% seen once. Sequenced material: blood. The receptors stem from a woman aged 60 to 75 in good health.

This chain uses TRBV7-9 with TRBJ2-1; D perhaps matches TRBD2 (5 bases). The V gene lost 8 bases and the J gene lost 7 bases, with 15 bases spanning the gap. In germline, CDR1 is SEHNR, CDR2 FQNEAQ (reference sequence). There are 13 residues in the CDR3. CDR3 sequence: CASDELVSNEQFF. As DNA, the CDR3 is TGTGCCAGCGACGAACTAGTTAGTAATGAGCAGTTCTTC.

Here the CDR3 reads CSVVSRGGETQYF. The CDR3 DNA follows: TGCAGCGTTGTGTCCAGGGGCGGAGAGACCCAGTACTTC. The V and J genes are TRBV29-1 and TRBJ2-5; weak D call: TRBD1 (6 bases). This CDR3 spans 13 amino acids. V was cut by 4 bases and J by 4 bases, with 13 bases left in between. Germline CDR1 is SQVTM and CDR2 is ANQGSEA.

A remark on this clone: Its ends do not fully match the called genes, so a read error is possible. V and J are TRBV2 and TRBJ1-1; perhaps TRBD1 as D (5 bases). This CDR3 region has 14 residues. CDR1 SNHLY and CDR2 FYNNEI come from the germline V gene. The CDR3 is CASTEWGGNTEAFF. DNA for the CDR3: TGTGCCAGCACTGAATGGGGCGGGAACACTGAAGCTTTCTTT.

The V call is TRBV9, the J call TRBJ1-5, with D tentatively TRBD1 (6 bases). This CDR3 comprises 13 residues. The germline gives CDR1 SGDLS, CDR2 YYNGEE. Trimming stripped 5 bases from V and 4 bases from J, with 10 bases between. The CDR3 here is CASSRDNNQPQHF. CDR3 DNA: TGTGCCAGCAGTCGGGACAATAATCAGCCCCAGCATTTT. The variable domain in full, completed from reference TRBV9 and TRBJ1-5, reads DSGVTQTPKHLITATGQRVTLRCSPRSGDLSVYWYQQSLDQGLQFLIQYYNGEERAKGNILERFSAQQFPDLHSELNLSSLELGDSALYFCASSRDNNQPQHFGDGTRLSIL.

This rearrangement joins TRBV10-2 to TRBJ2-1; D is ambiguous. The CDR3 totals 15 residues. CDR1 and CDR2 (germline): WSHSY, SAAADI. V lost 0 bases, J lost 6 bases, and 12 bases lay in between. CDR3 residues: CASSESSCFCNEQFF. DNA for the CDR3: TGCGCCAGCAGTGAGTCCAGTTGTTTCTGCAATGAGCAGTTCTTC.

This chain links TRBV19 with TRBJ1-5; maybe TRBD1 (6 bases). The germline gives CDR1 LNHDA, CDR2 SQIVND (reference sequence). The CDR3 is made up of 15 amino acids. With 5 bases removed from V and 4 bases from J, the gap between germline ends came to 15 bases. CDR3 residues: CASSYQGSPNQPQHF. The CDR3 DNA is TGTGCCAGTAGTTATCAGGGGTCCCCTAATCAGCCCCAGCATTTT.